These T cell receptor beta chains were read from a single sample in a study of blood T cell repertoires in COVID-19. Here immunoSEQ multiplex PCR was the method, and the copy in TCRdb shows in-frame clones only, minus some. The repertoire includes some 160,000 clones, around 80% of them detected once, and roughly 19% sits in the top ten. Sequencing input: PBMCs or T cells enriched from blood (not recorded which). The source of these receptors is a woman between 65 and 79 years old in a cohort exposed to, infected with or recovered from COVID-19 (not recorded which). CDR3s include the opening cysteine and the closing phenylalanine or tryptophan. Each record gives: clone size, D gene, V gene, J gene, CDR3 DNA, CDR3 protein. D genes are given only for firm matches. A row's size may be missing; if present it is once, few, many or a size class.

abundance: NA; d_gene: NA; v_gene: TRBV5-5; j_gene: TRBJ2-1; CDR3nt: TGTGCCAGCAGATTAACAGGGGACCCTAGCGATGAGCAGTTCTTC; CDR3aa: CASRLTGDPSDEQFF
abundance: NA; d_gene: TRBD1; v_gene: TRBV10-3; j_gene: TRBJ2-5; CDR3nt: TGTGCCACCTCAGACAGGGAGCAAGAGACCCAGTACTTC; CDR3aa: CATSDREQETQYF
abundance: NA; d_gene: NA; v_gene: TRBV4-1; j_gene: TRBJ1-2; CDR3nt: TGCGCCAGCAGCCCTCACCAACTGATTTTTAACTATGGCTACACCTTC; CDR3aa: CASSPHQLIFNYGYTF
abundance: NA; d_gene: TRBD1; v_gene: TRBV18; j_gene: TRBJ1-4; CDR3nt: TGTGCCAGCTCACCAGGACAGGGTGAAAAACTGTTTTTT; CDR3aa: CASSPGQGEKLFF
abundance: few; d_gene: TRBD2; v_gene: TRBV5-4; j_gene: TRBJ2-7; CDR3nt: TGTGCCAGCAGCTTAGGGACTAGCGGGAGCGTAGAGCAGTACTTC; CDR3aa: CASSLGTSGSVEQYF
abundance: NA; d_gene: TRBD2; v_gene: TRBV7-9; j_gene: TRBJ2-1; CDR3nt: TGTGCCAGCAGCTTGGTTAGCGGGGACTACAATGAGCAGTTCTTC; CDR3aa: CASSLVSGDYNEQFF
abundance: once; d_gene: NA; v_gene: TRBV7-9; j_gene: TRBJ1-6; CDR3nt: TGTGCCAGCAGCCCTCAGCAGGGGAATTCACCCCTCCACTTT; CDR3aa: CASSPQQGNSPLHF
abundance: NA; d_gene: NA; v_gene: TRBV5-1; j_gene: TRBJ2-7; CDR3nt: TGCGCCAGCAGCTTGGCCCAAGGGCCTAGCGCCTCCTACGAGCAGTACTTC; CDR3aa: CASSLAQGPSASYEQYF
abundance: NA; d_gene: TRBD2; v_gene: TRBV19; j_gene: TRBJ2-5; CDR3nt: TGTGCCAGTAGTGGGGGACTAGCGGGCCAGGAGACCCAGTACTTC; CDR3aa: CASSGGLAGQETQYF
abundance: NA; d_gene: NA; v_gene: TRBV7-2; j_gene: TRBJ2-3; CDR3nt: TGTGCCAGCAGCTCCCAATACCGAGCAGATACGCAGTATTTT; CDR3aa: CASSSQYRADTQYF
abundance: NA; d_gene: NA; v_gene: TRBV5-1; j_gene: TRBJ1-2; CDR3nt: TGCGCCAGCAGCTTGGCGGACAACAGTCACTATGGCTACACCTTC; CDR3aa: CASSLADNSHYGYTF
abundance: NA; d_gene: TRBD1; v_gene: TRBV19; j_gene: TRBJ1-1; CDR3nt: TGTGCCAGTAGTCCCGGGACAGTGAACACTGAAGCTTTCTTT; CDR3aa: CASSPGTVNTEAFF
abundance: NA; d_gene: TRBD1; v_gene: TRBV7-9; j_gene: TRBJ2-7; CDR3nt: TGTGCCAGCAGCCAGACGACAGGGACCTACGAGCAGTACTTC; CDR3aa: CASSQTTGTYEQYF
abundance: NA; d_gene: TRBD1; v_gene: TRBV7-9; j_gene: TRBJ2-3; CDR3nt: TGTGCCAGCAGCTTGCAGGGGGCTCAGCCCGCAGATACGCAGTATTTT; CDR3aa: CASSLQGAQPADTQYF